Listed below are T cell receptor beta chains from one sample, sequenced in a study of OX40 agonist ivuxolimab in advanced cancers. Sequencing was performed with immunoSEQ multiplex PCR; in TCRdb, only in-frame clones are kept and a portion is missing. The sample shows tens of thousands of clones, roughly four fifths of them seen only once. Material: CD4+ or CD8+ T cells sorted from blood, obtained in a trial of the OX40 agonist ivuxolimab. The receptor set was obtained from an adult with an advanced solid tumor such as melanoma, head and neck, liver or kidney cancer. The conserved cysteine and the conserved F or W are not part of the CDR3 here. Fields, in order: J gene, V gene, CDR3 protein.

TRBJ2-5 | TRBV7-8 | ASSPRLFQETQY
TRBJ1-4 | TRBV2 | ASSDLSGGLFEKLF
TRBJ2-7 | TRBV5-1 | ASSYGQGITYEQY
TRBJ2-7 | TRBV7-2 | ASSLAVNSYEQY
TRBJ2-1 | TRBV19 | ASRRGNVNEQF
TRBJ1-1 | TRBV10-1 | ASSDPGQGGTEAF
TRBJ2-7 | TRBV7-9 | ASSFRGGYEQY
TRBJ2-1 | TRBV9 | ASSVAGLLYNEQF
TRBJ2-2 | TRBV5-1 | ASSSQGGTGELF
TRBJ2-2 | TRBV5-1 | ASSGDRGPDTGELF
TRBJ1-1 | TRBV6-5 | ASDPTEGNTEAF
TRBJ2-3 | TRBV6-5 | ATKAGGTDTQY
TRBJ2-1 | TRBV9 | ASSVDQRNEQF
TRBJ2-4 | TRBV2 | ASKYDGYVAKNIQY
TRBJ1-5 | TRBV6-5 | ASSYSWDLDQPQH
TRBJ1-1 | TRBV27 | ATRSRSWRTEAF
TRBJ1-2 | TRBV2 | ASIGTGGWGYT
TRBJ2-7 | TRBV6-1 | ATSRGYEQY
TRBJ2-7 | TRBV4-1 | ASSQGILGNLQY
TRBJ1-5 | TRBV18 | ASSATGGQQPQH
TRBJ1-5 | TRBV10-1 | ASSEGRDQPQH
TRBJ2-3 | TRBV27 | ASRRKTGGHVTDTQY
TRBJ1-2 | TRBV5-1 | ASSLTGGAYGYT
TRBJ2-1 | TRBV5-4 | ASSLGLAGGLNEQF
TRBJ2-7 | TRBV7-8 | ASSLAPRTGSYEQY
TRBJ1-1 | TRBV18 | ASSPGPLLNAF
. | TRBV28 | ASSLSGYEQY
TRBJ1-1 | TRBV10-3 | ATTGPLNTEAF
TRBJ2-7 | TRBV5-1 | ASFRAPNFEQY
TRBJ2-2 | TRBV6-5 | ASSSGTGTGELF
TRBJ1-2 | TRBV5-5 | ASSLSRGAYGYT
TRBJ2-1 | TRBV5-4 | ASSFGNNEQF
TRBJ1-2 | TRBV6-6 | ASSSGDNYGYT
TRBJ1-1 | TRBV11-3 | ASSWGRGEGKTEAF
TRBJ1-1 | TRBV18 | ASSPPSLGGTEAF
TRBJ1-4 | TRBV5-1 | ASSRGPTGSEKLF
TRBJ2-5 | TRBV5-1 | ASSLTTGGKETQY
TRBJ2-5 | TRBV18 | ASSPLRRGETQY
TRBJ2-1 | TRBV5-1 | ASRLAGTANEQF
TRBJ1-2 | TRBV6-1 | ASSESQGANGYT
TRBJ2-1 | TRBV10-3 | AISGVGRSEQF
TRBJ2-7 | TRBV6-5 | ASSAGLVFGEQY
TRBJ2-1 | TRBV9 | ASSVTGTGVQF
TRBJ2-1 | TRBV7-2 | ASGERTGGGDNEQF
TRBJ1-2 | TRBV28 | ASREGQGAGGYT
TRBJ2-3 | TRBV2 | ASRGRLSSTDTQY
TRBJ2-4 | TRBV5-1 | ASSSPLEGPRDLLAKNIQY